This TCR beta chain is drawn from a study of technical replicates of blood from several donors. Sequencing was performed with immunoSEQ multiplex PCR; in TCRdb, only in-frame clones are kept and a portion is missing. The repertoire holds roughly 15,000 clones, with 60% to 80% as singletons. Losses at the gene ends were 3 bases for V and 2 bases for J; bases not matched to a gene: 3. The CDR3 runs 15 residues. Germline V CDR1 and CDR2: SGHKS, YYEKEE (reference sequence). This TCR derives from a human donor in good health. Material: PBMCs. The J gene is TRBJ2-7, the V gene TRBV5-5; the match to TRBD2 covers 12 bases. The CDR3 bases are TGTGCCAGCAGCTATGGACTAGCGGGACCCTACGAGCAGTACTTC. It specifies CASSYGLAGPYEQYF.